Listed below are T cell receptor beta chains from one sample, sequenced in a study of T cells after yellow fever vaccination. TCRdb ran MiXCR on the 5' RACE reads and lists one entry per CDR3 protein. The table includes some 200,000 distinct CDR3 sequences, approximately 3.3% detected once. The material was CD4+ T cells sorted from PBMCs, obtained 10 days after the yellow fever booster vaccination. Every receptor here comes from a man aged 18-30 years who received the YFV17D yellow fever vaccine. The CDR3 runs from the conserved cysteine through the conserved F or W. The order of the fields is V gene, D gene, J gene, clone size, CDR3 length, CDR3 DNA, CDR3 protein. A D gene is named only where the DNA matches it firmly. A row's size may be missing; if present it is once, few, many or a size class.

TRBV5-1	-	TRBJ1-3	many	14	TGCGCCAGCAGAGGGGATGTCTCTGGAAACACCATATATTTT	CASRGDVSGNTIYF
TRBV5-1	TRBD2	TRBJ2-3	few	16	TGCGCCAGCAGCTTGGCACTAGCGGGGGACACAGATACGCAGTATTTT	CASSLALAGDTDTQYF
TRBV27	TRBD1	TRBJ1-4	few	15	TGTGCCAGCAGTTTTACAGGGGAGGGAAATGAAAAACTGTTTTTT	CASSFTGEGNEKLFF
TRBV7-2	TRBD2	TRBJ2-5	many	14	TGTGCCAGCAGCTCGTCCGGGGGGACGGAGACCCAGTACTTC	CASSSSGGTETQYF
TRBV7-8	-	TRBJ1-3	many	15	TGTGCCAGCAGCTCCGGACGACTGGGAGGAAACACCATATATTTT	CASSSGRLGGNTIYF
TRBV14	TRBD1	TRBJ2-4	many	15	TGTGCCAGCAGCCAACTTACAGGGGGGTCGGACATTCAGTACTTC	CASSQLTGGSDIQYF
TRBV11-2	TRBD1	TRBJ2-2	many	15	TGTGCCAGCAGCAGATACAGGGGGATCGACGGGGAGCTGTTTTTT	CASSRYRGIDGELFF
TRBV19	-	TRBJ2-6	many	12	TGTGCCAGTAGTGAGGGGGCCAACGTCCTGACTTTC	CASSEGANVLTF
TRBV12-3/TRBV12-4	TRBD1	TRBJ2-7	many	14	TGTGCCAGCAGCCCCGGGACAGGGAGCCCTCGGCAGTACTTC	CASSPGTGSPRQYF
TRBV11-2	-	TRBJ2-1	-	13	TGTGCCAGCAGCTTAGGTGCTCCCAATGAGCAGTTCTTC	CASSLGAPNEQFF
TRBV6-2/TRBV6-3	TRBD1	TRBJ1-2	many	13	TGTGCCAGCACCCGAGACAGGGTGAGAGGCTACACCTTC	CASTRDRVRGYTF
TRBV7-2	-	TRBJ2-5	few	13	TGTGCCAGCAGCTTAGGACTAATGGAGACCCAGTACTTC	CASSLGLMETQYF
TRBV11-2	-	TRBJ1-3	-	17	TGTGCCAGCAGCTCGCAACCGAGGAGGGGCTCTGGAAACACCATATATTTT	CASSSQPRRGSGNTIYF
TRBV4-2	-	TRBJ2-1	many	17	TGTGCCAGCAGCCAGCGGACGGCAGCTAGCTCCTACAATGAGCAGTTCTTC	CASSQRTAASSYNEQFF
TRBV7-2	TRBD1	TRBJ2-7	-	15	TGTGCCAGCACCGCCCTGACAGGGGCGACCTACGAGCAGTACTTC	CASTALTGATYEQYF
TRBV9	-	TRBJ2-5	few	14	TGTGCCAGCAGCGAGGGATTTTACCAAGAGACCCAGTACTTC	CASSEGFYQETQYF
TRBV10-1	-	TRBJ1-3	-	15	TGCGCCAGCAGTTCGGGAGCGCTCTCTGGAAACACCATATATTTT	CASSSGALSGNTIYF
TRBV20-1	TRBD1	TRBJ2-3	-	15	TGCAGTGCTACAACTCCGGGACAGGGCGCAGATACGCAGTATTTT	CSATTPGQGADTQYF
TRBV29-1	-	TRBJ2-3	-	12	TGCAGCGTTAAACCTAGCACAGATACGCAGTATTTT	CSVKPSTDTQYF
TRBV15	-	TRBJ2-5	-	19	TGTGCCACCAGCAGAGGGTGGTTGGTCGACAGAGTAGGGAAAGAGACCCAGTACTTC	CATSRGWLVDRVGKETQYF
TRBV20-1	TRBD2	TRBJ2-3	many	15	TGCAGTGCAGGGACTAGCGGGGCACATGAGGATACGCAGTATTTT	CSAGTSGAHEDTQYF
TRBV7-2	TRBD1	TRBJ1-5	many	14	TGTGCCAGCAGCCAACCGGGACAGGGACAGCCCCAGCATTTT	CASSQPGQGQPQHF
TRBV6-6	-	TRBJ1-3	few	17	TGTGCCAGCAGTGTTGAACCGGGACGCAGCTCTGGAAACACCATATATTTT	CASSVEPGRSSGNTIYF
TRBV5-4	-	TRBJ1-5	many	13	TGTGCCAGCAGCTTGGCCCCGAATCAGCCCCAGCATTTT	CASSLAPNQPQHF
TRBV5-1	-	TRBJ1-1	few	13	TGCGCCAGCAGCGCCTCGCCGGGGGCTGAAGCTTTCTTT	CASSASPGAEAFF
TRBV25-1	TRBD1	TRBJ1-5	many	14	TGTGCCAGCAGTGTGGGGGACAGAGATCAGCCCCAGCATTTT	CASSVGDRDQPQHF
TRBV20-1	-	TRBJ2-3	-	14	TGCAGTGCTAGAGGAGGCGGGATCACAGATACGCAGTATTTT	CSARGGGITDTQYF
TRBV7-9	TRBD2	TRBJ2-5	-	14	TGTGCCAGCATCGCAGCGGGGAACCAAGAGACCCAGTACTTC	CASIAAGNQETQYF
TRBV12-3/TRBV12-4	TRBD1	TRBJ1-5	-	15	TGTGCCAGCAGTCGTGGGACAGGGGGTACTCAGCCCCAGCATTTT	CASSRGTGGTQPQHF
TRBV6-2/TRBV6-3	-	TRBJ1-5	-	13	TGTGCCTGCAGGTACAGTAGCCATCAGCCCCAGCATTTT	CACRYSSHQPQHF
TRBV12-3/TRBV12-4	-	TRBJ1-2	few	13	TGTGCCAGCAGTTTAGCCACCGCCTATGGCTACACCTTC	CASSLATAYGYTF
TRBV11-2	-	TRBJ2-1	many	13	TGTGCCAGCAGCCCCACGAGGGGCGGTGAGCAGTTCTTC	CASSPTRGGEQFF
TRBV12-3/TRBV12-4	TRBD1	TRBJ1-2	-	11	TGTGCCAGCAGTGGGACAGGCCACTACACCTTC	CASSGTGHYTF
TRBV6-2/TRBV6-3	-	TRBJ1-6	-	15	TGTGCCAGCAGTTACGTGTTCTGGGACAATTCACCCCTCCACTTT	CASSYVFWDNSPLHF
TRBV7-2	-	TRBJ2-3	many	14	TGTGCCAGCAGCCGCTCGAGCCCTACAGATACGCAGTATTTT	CASSRSSPTDTQYF
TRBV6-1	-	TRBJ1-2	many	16	TGTGCCAGCACTTTATCGTCCCAATTGAGGGAGTATGGCTACACCTTC	CASTLSSQLREYGYTF
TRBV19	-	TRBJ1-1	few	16	TGTGCCAGTAGTATTTACGACAGTGTTATGAACACTGAAGCTTTCTTT	CASSIYDSVMNTEAFF
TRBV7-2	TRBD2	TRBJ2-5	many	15	TGTGCCAGCAGCGGCGTTAGCGGGGGCCAAGAGACCCAGTACTTC	CASSGVSGGQETQYF
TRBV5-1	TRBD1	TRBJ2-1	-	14	TGCGCCAGCAGATCCGGGACAGGGGGGAATGAGCAGTTCTTC	CASRSGTGGNEQFF
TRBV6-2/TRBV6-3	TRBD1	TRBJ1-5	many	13	TGTGCCAGCACACGACAGGGAAATCAGCCCCAGCATTTT	CASTRQGNQPQHF
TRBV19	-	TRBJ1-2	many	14	TGTGCCAGTAGTATAGATCGCCGGGGCGGAGGCTACACCTTC	CASSIDRRGGGYTF
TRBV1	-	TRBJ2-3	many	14	TGCACCAGCAGCCAAGATCCCGCGGCAGATACGCAGTATTTT	CTSSQDPAADTQYF